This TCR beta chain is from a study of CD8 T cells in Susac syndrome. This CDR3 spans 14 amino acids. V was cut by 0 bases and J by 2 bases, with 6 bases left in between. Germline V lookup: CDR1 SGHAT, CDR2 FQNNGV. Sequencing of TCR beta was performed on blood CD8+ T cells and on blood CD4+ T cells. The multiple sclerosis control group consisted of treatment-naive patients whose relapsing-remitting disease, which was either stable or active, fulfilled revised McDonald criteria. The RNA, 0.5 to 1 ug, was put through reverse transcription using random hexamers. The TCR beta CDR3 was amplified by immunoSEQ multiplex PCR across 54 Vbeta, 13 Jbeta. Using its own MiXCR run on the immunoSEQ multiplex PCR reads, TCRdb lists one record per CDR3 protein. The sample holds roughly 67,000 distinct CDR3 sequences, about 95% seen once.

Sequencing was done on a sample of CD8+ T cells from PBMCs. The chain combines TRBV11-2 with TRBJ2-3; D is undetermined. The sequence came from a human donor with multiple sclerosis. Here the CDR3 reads CASSLEASTDTQYF. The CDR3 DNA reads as TGTGCCAGCAGCTTAGAAGCCTCCACAGATACGCAGTATTTT.